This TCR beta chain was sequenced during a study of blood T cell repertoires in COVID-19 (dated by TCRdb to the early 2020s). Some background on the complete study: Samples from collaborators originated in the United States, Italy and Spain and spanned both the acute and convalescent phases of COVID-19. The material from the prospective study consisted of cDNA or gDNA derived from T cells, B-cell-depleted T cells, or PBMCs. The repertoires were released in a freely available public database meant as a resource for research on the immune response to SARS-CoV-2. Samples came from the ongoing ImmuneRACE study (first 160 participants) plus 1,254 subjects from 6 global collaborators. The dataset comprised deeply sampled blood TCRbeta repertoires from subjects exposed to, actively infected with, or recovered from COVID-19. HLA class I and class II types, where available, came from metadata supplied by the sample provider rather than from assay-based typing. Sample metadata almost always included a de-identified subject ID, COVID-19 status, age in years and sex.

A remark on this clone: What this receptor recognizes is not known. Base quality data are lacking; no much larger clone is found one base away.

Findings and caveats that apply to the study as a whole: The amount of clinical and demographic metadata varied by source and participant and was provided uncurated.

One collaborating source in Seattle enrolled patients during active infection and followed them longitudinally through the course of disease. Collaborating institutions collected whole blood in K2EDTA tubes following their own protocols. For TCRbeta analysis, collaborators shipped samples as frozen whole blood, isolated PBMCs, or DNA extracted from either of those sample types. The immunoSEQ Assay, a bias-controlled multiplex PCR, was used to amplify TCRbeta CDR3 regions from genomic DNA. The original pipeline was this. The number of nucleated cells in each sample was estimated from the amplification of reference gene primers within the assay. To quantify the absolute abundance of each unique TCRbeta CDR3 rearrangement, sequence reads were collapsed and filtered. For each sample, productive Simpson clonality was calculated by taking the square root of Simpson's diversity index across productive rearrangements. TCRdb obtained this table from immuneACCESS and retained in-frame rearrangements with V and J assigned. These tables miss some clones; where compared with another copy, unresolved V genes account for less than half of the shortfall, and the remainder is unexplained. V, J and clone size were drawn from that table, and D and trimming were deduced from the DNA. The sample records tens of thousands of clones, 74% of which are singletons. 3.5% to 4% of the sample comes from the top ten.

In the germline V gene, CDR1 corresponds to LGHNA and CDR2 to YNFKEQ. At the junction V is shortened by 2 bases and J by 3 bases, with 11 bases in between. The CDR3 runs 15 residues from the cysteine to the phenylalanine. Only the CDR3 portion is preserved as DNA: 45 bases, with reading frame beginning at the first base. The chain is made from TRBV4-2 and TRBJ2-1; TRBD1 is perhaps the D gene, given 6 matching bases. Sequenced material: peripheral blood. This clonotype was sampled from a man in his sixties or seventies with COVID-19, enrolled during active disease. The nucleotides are TGTGCCAGCAGCCAAACCGGACAGTTCTACAATGAGCAGTTCTTC. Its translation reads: CASSQTGQFYNEQFF.